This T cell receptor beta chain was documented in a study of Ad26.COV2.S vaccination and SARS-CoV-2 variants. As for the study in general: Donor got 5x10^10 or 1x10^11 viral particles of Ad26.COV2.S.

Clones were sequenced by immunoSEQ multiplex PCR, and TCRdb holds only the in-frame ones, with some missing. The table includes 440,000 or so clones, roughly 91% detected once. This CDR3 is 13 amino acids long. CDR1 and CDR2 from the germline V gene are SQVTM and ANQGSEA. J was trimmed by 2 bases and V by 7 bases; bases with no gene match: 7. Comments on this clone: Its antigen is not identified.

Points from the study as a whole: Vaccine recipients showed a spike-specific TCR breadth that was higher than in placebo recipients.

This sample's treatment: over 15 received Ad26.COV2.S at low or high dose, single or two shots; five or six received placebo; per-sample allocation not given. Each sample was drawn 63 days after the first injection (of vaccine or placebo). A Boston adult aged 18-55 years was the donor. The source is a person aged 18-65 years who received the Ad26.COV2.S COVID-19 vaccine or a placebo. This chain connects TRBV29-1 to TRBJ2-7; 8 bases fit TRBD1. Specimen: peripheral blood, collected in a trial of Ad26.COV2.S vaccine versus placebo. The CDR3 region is CSARTGSPYEQYF. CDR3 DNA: TGCAGCGCACGGACAGGGAGTCCCTACGAGCAGTACTTC.